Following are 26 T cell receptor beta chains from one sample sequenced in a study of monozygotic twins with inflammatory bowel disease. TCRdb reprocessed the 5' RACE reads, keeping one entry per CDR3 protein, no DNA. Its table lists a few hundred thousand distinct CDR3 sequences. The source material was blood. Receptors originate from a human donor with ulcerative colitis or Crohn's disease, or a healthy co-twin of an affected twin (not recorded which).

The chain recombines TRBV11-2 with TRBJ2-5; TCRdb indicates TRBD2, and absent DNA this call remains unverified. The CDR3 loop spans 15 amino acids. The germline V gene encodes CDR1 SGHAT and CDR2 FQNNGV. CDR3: CASSLEAGGPGPQYF.

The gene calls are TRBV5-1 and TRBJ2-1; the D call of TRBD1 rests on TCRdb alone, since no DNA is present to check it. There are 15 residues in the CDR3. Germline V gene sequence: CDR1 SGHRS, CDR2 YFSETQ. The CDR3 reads CASSSAGGSVDEQFF. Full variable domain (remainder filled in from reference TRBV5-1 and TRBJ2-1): KAGVTQTPRYLIKTRGQQVTLSCSPISGHRSVSWYQQTPGQGLQFLFEYFSETQRNKGNFPGRFSGRQFSNSRSEMNVSTLELGDSALYLCASSSAGGSVDEQFFGPGTRLTVL.

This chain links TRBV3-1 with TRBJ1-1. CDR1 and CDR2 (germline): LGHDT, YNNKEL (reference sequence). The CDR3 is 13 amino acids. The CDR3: CASSQDTDTEAFF.

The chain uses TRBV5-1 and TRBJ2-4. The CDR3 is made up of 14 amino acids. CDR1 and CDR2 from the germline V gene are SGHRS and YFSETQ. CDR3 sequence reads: CASSLGSTENIQYF.

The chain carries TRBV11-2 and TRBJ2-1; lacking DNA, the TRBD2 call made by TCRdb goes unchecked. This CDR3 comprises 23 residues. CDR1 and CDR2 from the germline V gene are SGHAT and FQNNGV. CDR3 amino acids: CASSLEEAPRGSGRVSQRDEQFF.

The CDR3 here is CASSASQHNYGYTF. The genes are TRBV19 and TRBJ1-2. The length of the CDR3 is 14 residues. CDR1 and CDR2 from the germline V gene are LNHDA and SQIVND (reference sequence). Supplemented by reference TRBV19 and TRBJ1-2, the full variable domain reads DGGITQSPKYLFRKEGQNVTLSCEQNLNHDAMYWYRQDPGQGLRLIYYSQIVNDFQKGDIAEGYSVSREKKESFPLTVTSAQKNPTAFYLCASSASQHNYGYTFGSGTRLTVV.

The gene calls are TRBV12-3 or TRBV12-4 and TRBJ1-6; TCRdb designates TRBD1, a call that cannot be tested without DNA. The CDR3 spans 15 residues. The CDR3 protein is CASSLRTGYNSPLHF.

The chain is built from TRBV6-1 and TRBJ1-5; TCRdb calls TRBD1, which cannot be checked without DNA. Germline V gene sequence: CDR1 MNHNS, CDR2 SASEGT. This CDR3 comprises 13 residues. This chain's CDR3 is CASGTGGTQPQHF.

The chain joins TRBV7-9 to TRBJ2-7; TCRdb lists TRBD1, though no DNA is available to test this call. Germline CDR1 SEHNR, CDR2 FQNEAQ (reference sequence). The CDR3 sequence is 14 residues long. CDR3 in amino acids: CASSPTGVSGEQYF.

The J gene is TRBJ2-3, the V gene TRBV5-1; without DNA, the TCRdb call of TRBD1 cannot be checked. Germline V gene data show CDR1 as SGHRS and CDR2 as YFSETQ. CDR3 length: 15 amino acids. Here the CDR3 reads CASSPLEARTDTQYF.

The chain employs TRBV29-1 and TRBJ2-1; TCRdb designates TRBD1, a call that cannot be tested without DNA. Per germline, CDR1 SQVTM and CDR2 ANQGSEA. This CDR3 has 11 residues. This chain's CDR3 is CSPREGGEQFF.

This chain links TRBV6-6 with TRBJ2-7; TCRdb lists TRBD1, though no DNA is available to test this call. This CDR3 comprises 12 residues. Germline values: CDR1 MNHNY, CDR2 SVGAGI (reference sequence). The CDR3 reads CASSQTGLGQYF.

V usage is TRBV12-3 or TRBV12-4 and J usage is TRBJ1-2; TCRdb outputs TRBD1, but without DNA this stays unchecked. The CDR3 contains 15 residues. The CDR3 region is CASSLGTPTQEGYTF.

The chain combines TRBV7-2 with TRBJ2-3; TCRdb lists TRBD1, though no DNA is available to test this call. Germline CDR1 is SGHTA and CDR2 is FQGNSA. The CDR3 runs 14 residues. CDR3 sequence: CASVMSRSTDTQYF.

The CDR3 sequence: CASSYSRGNTEAFF. The chain links TRBV6-5 to TRBJ1-1. Per germline, CDR1 MNHEY and CDR2 SVGAGI. The CDR3 sequence is 14 residues long.

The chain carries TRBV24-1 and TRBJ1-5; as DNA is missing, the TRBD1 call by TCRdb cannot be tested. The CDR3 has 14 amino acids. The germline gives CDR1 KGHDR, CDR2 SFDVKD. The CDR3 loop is CATRRTGIGQPQHF.

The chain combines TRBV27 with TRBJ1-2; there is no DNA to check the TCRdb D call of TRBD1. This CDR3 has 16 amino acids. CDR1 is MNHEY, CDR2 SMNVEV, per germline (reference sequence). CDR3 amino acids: CASSLSGVGKNYGYTF.

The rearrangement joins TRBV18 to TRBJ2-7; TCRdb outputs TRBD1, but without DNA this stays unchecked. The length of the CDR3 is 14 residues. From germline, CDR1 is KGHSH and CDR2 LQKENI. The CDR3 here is CASSPTGTGIEQYF.

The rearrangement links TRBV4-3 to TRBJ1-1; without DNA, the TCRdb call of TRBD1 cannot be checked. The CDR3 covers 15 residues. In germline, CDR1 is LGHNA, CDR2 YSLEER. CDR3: CASSQVDRAVTEAFF.

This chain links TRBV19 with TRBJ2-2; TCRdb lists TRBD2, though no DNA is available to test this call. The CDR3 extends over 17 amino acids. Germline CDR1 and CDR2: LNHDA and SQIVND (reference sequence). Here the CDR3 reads CASSNQRTSGRAGELFF.

This chain's CDR3 is CASSLYPMNTEAFF. V and J are TRBV6-1 and TRBJ1-1. Germline V gene data show CDR1 as MNHNS and CDR2 as SASEGT. The CDR3 has 14 residues.

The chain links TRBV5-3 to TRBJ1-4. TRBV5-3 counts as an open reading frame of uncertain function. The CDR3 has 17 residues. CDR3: CARMPHQMGATNEKLFF.

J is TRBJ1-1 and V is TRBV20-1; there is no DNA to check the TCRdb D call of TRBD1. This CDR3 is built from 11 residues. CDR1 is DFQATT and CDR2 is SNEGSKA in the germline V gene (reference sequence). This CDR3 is CSAGRQSKAFF.

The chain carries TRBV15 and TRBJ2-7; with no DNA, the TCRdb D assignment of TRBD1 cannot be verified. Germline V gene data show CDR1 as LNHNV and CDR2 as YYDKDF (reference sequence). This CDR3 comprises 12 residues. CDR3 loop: CATSRGGIGQYF.

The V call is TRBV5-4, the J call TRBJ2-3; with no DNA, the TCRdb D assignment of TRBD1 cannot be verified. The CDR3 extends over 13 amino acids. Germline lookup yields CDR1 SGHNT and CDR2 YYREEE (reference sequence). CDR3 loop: CASSRPSGDTQYF.

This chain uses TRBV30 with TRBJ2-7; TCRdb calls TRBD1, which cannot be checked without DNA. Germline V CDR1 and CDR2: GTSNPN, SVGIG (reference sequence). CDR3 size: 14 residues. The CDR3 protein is CAWSWGQGDYEQYF.